This entry concerns a single TCR beta chain. The CDR3 consists of 15 residues. Trimming took 5 bases from V and 5 from J; bases not matched to a gene: 5. The germline V gene encodes CDR1 SEHNR and CDR2 FQNEAQ (reference sequence). Sequenced by immunoSEQ multiplex PCR; TCRdb stores in-frame clones only, minus some. The sample contains around 250,000 clones, approximately 85% of which appear only once. The data originate from a study of blood T cell repertoires in COVID-19. The chain joins TRBV7-9 to TRBJ1-4; 10 positions agree with TRBD1. Sequencing used peripheral blood. The receptor comes from a man aged 50-60 years with active or convalescent COVID-19. The CDR3 region has the DNA TGTGCCAGCAGCATCTGGGGACAGGGGAATGAAAAACTGTTTTTT. It yields the protein CASSIWGQGNEKLFF.